A single sample gave rise to the 9 T cell receptor beta chains below, sequenced in a study of blood T cell repertoires in COVID-19. The assay was immunoSEQ multiplex PCR, and TCRdb's table has in-frame clones only and misses some. The table shows 90,000 or so clones, with 85% to 90% occurring only once. The sequenced sample was peripheral blood. These receptor sequences come from a woman of 80 years or more with active COVID-19.

The J gene is TRBJ2-7, the V gene TRBV27, with unresolved D. V lost 2 bases and J lost 0, with 8 bases in between. The CDR3 spans 14 residues. Germline loops: CDR1 MNHEY, CDR2 SMNVEV (reference sequence). The CDR3 DNA reads TGTGCCAGCAGTTTAAATGGAGCCTCCTACGAGCAGTACTTC. Translated: CASSLNGASYEQYF.

The chain carries TRBV28 and TRBJ2-7; D may be TRBD1 (6 bases). V dropped 4 bases and J dropped 3 bases, with 28 bases sitting between them. Germline V gives CDR1 MDHEN, CDR2 SYDVKM. The CDR3 is made up of 19 amino acids. Written as DNA, the CDR3 is TGTGCCAGCAGTTCCCAAAAGGTGTTGCAGGGGAATTTACACTACGAGCAGTACTTC. Its translation is CASSSQKVLQGNLHYEQYF.

A single count supports this clone. V is TRBV2 and J is TRBJ2-5, with TRBD2 identical over 12 bases. This CDR3 spans 15 amino acids. CDR1 and CDR2 (germline): SNHLY, FYNNEI. Trimming took 4 bases from V and 3 from J; bases not matched to a gene: 3. CDR3 coding DNA: TGTGCCAGCAGTGGGGGACTAGCGGGTGAAGAGACCCAGTACTTC. Its protein product is CASSGGLAGEETQYF.

This rearrangement joins TRBV2 to TRBJ1-5; maybe TRBD1 (6 bases). The CDR3 runs 15 residues. Trimming shortened V by 2 bases and J by 3 bases, and 11 bases separated the two germline ends. Germline V lookup: CDR1 SNHLY, CDR2 FYNNEI. The CDR3 region is CASSEQGHINQPQHF. The CDR3 bases are TGTGCCAGCAGTGAACAGGGGCACATCAATCAGCCCCAGCATTTT. The entire variable domain, with the rest obtained from reference TRBV2 and TRBJ1-5, is as follows: EPEVTQTPSHQVTQMGQEVILRCVPISNHLYFYWYRQILGQKVEFLVSFYNNEISEKSEIFDDQFSVERPDGSNFTLKIRSTKLEDSAMYFCASSEQGHINQPQHFGDGTRLSIL.

V and J are TRBV7-5 and TRBJ1-2. TRBV7-5 is a pseudogene segment. This CDR3 comprises 16 residues. The CDR3 nucleotides are TGTGCCAGAAGCTTATGGACACAGAGGAGGGGCAAAGGCTACACCTTC. Residues: CARSLWTQRRGKGYTF.

The CDR3 DNA sequence: TGTGCCAGCAGAAGCCACTCCGGGACAGAAGAGACCCAGTACTTC. Amino acids: CASRSHSGTEETQYF. This chain connects TRBV28 to TRBJ2-5; TRBD1 aligns across 7 bases. V shed 6 bases, J shed 3 bases, and the junction held 10 bases outside the gene matches. Germline CDR1 MDHEN, CDR2 SYDVKM. CDR3 size: 15 residues. The full variable domain, rest sourced from reference TRBV28 and TRBJ2-5, is DVKVTQSSRYLVKRTGEKVFLECVQDMDHENMFWYRQDPGLGLRLIYFSYDVKMKEKGDIPEGYSVSREKKERFSLILESASTNQTSMYLCASRSHSGTEETQYFGPGTRLLVL.

This chain connects TRBV9 to TRBJ1-1, with 7 bases that match TRBD1. V was pared by 4 bases and J by 0 bases, with 6 bases of the junction left unmatched. The CDR3 length is 15 residues. The germline V gene encodes CDR1 SGDLS and CDR2 YYNGEE. In DNA, the CDR3 is TGTGCCAGCAGCCGGACAGGTAACATGAACACTGAAGCTTTCTTT. Protein product: CASSRTGNMNTEAFF. Supplemented by reference TRBV9 and TRBJ1-1, the full variable domain reads DSGVTQTPKHLITATGQRVTLRCSPRSGDLSVYWYQQSLDQGLQFLIQYYNGEERAKGNILERFSAQQFPDLHSELNLSSLELGDSALYFCASSRTGNMNTEAFFGQGTRLTVV.

V is TRBV24-1 and J is TRBJ1-6; D unclear. Germline V CDR1 and CDR2: KGHDR, SFDVKD. The CDR3 consists of 13 residues. Trimming removed 3 bases from V and 7 bases from J, with 6 bases in between. CDR3 region: CATSDKPNSPLHF. The CDR3 DNA follows: TGTGCCACCAGTGATAAGCCGAATTCACCCCTCCACTTT.

The chain links TRBV11-2 to TRBJ2-3, with no clear D. Trimming removed 1 base from V and 3 bases from J, with 14 bases in between. The length of the CDR3 is 16 residues. From germline, CDR1 is SGHAT and CDR2 FQNNGV. The CDR3 region has the DNA TGTGCCAGCAGCTTAGGGCCTCGCGGCCTTACAGATACGCAGTATTTT. This gives the protein CASSLGPRGLTDTQYF. Full variable domain (missing parts from reference TRBV11-2 and TRBJ2-3): EAGVAQSPRYKIIEKRQSVAFWCNPISGHATLYWYQQILGQGPKLLIQFQNNGVVDDSQLPKDRFSAERLKGVDSTLKIQPAKLEDSAVYLCASSLGPRGLTDTQYFGPGTRLTVL.